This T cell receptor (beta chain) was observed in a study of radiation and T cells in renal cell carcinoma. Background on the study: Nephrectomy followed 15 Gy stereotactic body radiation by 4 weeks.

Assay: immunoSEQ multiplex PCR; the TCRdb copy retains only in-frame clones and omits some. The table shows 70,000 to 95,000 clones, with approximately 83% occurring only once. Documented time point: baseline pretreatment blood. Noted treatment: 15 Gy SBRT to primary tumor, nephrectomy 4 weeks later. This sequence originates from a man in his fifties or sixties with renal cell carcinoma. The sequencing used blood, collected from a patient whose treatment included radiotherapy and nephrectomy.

The CDR3 DNA reads as TGTGCCAGCAGTGACACGGCCAGGGGGGATGAGCAGTTCTTC. This gives the protein CASSDTARGDEQFF. The J gene is TRBJ2-1, the V gene TRBV6-4; TRBD1 is a possible D gene (7 bases). Germline CDR1 reads MRHNA; CDR2 reads SNTAGT. CDR3 length: 14 residues. Trimming took off 2 bases at V and 8 bases at J, with 13 bases between the two ends.